This T cell receptor beta chain was captured in a study of cytomegalovirus exposure and HLA in healthy donors. Study results and caveats: Reportedly, diagnosis of cytomegalovirus status by the classifier showed high specificity and sensitivity. The study designated around 150 TCR beta chains cytomegalovirus-associated.

Measured with immunoSEQ multiplex PCR; TCRdb has only the in-frame clones, and not every one. The sample has about 330,000 clones; roughly 88% are singletons. Of note for this clone: What it binds is unknown.

CDR3 length equals 13 residues. Trimming removed 3 bases at V and 1 base at J, with 6 bases between. From germline, CDR1 is SQVTM and CDR2 ANQGSEA. This TCR was sampled from a woman younger than 35 in good health and CMV-seronegative. This sequence joins TRBV29-1 and TRBJ2-2, with a tentative D call TRBD2 (6 bases). Material for sequencing was PBMCs. The chain's CDR3 is CSVDGGNTGELFF. As DNA, the CDR3 is TGCAGCGTTGACGGGGGGAACACCGGGGAGCTGTTTTTT.